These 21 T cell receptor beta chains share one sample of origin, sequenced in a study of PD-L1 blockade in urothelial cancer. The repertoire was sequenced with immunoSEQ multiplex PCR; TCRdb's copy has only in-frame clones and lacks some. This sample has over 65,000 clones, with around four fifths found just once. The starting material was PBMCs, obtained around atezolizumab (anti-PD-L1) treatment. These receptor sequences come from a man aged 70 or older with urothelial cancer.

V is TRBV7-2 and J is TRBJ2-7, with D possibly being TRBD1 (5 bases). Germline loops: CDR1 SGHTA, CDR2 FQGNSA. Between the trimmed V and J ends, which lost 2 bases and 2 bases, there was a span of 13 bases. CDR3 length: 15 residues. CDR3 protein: CASSLRQGYTYEQYF. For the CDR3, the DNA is TGTGCCAGCAGCTTAAGGCAGGGTTATACCTACGAGCAGTACTTC.

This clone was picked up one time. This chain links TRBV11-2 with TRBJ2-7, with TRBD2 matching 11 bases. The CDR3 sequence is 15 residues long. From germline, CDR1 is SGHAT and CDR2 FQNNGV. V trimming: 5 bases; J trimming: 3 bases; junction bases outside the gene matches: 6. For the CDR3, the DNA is TGTGCCAGCAGCATGACTAGCGGGGCGAACTACGAGCAGTACTTC. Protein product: CASSMTSGANYEQYF.

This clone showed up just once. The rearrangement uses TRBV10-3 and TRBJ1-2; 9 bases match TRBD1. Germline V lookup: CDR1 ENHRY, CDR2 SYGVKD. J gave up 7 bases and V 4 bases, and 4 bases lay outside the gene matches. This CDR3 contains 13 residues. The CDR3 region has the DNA TGTGCCATCAGTGGGGGACAGGGAAGTGGCTACACCTTC. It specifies CAISGGQGSGYTF.

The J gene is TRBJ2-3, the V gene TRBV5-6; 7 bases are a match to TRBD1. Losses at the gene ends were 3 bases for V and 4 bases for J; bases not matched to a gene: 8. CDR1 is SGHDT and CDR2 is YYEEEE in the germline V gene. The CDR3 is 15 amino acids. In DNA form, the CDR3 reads TGTGCCAGCAGCTCACTTACAGGGGCAGCAGATACGCAGTATTTT. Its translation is CASSSLTGAADTQYF.

The CDR3 coding sequence is TGTGCCAGCCGAGTACAAGAGACCCAGTACTTC. Translated, it gives CASRVQETQYF. This sequence joins TRBV6-6 and TRBJ2-5; D not certain. Trimming took off 8 bases at V and 2 bases at J, with 6 bases between the two ends. This CDR3 has 11 residues. Per germline, CDR1 MNHNY and CDR2 SVGAGI (reference sequence).

CDR3 sequence reads: CASSYVAGPTGELFF. CDR3 in DNA: TGTGCCAGCAGTTACGTAGCGGGACCCACCGGGGAGCTGTTTTTT. The chain recombines TRBV6-6 with TRBJ2-2; 8 bases align to TRBD2. The CDR3 length is 15 residues. V lost 2 bases to trimming and J lost 4 bases; unmatched junction nucleotides: 3. CDR1 MNHNY and CDR2 SVGAGI come from the germline V gene (reference sequence).

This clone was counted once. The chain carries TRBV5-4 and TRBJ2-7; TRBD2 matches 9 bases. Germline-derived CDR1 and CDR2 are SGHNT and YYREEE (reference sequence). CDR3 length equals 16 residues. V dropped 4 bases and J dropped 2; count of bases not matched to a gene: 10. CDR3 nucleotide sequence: TGTGCCAGCAGCCCGGGAAGTAGCGGGAGAGCCTACGAGCAGTACTTC. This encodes CASSPGSSGRAYEQYF.

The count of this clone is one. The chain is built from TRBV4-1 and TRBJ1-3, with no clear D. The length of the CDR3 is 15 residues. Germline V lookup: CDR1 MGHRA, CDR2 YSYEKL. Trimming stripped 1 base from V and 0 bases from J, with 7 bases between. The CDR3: CASSQVRSSGNTIYF. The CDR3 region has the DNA TGCGCCAGCAGCCAAGTGAGGAGCTCTGGAAACACCATATATTTT.

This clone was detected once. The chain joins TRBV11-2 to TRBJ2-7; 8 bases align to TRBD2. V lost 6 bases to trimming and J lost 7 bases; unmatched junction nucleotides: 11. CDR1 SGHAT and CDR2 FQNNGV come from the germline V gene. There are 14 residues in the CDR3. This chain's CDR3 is CASRDPGTSEEQYF. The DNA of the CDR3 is TGTGCCAGCAGGGACCCCGGGACTAGTGAGGAGCAGTACTTC. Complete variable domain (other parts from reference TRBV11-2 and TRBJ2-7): EAGVAQSPRYKIIEKRQSVAFWCNPISGHATLYWYQQILGQGPKLLIQFQNNGVVDDSQLPKDRFSAERLKGVDSTLKIQPAKLEDSAVYLCASRDPGTSEEQYFGPGTRLTVT.

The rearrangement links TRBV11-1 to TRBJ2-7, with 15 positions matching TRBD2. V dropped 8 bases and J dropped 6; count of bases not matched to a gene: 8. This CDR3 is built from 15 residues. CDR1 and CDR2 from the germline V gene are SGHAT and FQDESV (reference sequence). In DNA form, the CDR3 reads TGTGCCAGCCAGGGACTAGCGGGAGGACGTGTCGAGCAGTACTTC. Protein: CASQGLAGGRVEQYF.

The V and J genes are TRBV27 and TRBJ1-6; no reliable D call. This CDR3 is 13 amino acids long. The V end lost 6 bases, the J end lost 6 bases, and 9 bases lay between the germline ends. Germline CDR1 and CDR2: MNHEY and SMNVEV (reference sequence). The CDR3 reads CASRPTSNSPLHF. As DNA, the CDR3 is TGTGCCAGCAGACCTACGAGTAATTCACCCCTCCACTTT.

The CDR3 coding sequence is TGCGCCAGGGAGCGGGAGGTGTACTTC. Its translation is CAREREVYF. The chain has TRBV5-1 and TRBJ2-5; 9 bases are shared with TRBD2. The germline gives CDR1 SGHRS, CDR2 YFSETQ. The trim removed 8 bases at V and 13 bases at J, leaving 3 bases unmatched. The CDR3 contains 9 residues.

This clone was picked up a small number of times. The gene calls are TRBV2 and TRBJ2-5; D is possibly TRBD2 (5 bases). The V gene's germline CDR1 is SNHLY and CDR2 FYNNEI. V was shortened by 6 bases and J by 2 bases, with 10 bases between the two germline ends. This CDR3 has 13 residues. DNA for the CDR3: TGTGCCAGCAGAAGAACTAGGCAAGAGACCCAGTACTTC. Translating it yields CASRRTRQETQYF. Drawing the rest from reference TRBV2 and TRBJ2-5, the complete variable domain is EPEVTQTPSHQVTQMGQEVILRCVPISNHLYFYWYRQILGQKVEFLVSFYNNEISEKSEIFDDQFSVERPDGSNFTLKIRSTKLEDSAMYFCASRRTRQETQYFGPGTRLLVL.

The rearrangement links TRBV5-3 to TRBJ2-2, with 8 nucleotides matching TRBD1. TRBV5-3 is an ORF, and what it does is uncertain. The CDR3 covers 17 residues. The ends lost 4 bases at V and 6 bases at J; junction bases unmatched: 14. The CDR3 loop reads CARSADQDREGSGELFF. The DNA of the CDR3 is TGTGCCAGAAGCGCGGACCAGGACAGGGAAGGATCCGGGGAGCTGTTTTTT.

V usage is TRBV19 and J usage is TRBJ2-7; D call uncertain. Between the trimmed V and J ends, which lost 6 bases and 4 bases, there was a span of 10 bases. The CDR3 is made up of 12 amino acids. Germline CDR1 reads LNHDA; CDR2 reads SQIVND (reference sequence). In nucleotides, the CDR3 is TGTGCCAGTAGCCCCGTCCTGTACGAGCAGTACTTC. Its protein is CASSPVLYEQYF.

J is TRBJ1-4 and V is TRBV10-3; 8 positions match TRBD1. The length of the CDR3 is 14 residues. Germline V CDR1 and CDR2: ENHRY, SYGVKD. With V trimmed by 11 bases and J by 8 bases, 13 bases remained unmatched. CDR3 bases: TGTGCCTCCGGTCAGGGGGCTGTTGACGAAAAACTGTTTTTT. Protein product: CASGQGAVDEKLFF.

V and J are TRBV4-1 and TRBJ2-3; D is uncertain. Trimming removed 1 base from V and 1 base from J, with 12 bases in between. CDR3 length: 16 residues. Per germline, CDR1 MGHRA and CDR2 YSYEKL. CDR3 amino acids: CASSQVSGFGTDTQYF. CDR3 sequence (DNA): TGCGCCAGCAGCCAAGTATCCGGTTTCGGCACAGATACGCAGTATTTT.

The CDR3, as DNA: TGTGCCATCCAAAGGGGCGACTATGGCTACACCTTC. It encodes CAIQRGDYGYTF. The chain joins TRBV10-3 to TRBJ1-2; perhaps TRBD1 as D (5 bases). V was clipped by 8 bases and J by 3 bases, with 10 bases between them. Germline CDR1 is ENHRY and CDR2 is SYGVKD. This CDR3 spans 12 amino acids.

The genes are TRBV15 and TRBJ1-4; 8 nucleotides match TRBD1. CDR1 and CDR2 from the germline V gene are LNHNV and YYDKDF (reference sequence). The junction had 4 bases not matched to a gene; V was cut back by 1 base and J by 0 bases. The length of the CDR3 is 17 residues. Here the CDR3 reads CATSRGTGTSTNEKLFF. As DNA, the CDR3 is TGTGCCACCAGCAGAGGGACAGGGACCTCAACTAATGAAAAACTGTTTTTT.

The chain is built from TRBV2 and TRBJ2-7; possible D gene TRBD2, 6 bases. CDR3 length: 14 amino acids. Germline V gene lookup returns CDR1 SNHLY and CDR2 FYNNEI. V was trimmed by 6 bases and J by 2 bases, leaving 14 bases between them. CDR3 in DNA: TGTGCCAGCAGACTAGTCCGGGAGACCTACGAGCAGTACTTC. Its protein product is CASRLVRETYEQYF.

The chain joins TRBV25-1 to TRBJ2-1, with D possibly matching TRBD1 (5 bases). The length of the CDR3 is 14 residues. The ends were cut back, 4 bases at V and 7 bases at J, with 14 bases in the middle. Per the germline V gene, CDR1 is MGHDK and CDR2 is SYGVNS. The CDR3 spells CASSGHRPDNEQFF. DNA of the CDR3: TGTGCCAGCAGTGGACACAGGCCCGATAATGAGCAGTTCTTC.